This TCR beta chain was profiled in a study of cytomegalovirus exposure and HLA in healthy donors. Overall study results and limits: Per a prior analysis, the majority of TCR beta V segments were productive roughly 87% or roughly 30% of the time. An ancestry cluster, one associated with Asian ancestry, reportedly showed fewer N-insertions than the approximately 720-donor mean in a later analysis. CMV serostatus was the sole immune exposure data available. Confirmation in vitro established that a few CMV-associated chains were specific for CMV antigens.

V was clipped by 4 bases and J by 4 bases; unmatched bases: 7. The CDR3 has 14 residues. The germline CDR1 and CDR2 sequences are SGHDT and YYEEEE. Amplification used 60 Vbeta primers and 13 Jbeta primers. Repertoires were generated with immunoSEQ multiplex PCR, while TCRdb's copy carries only in-frame clones and drops some. This sample carries around 65,000 clones, 75% to 85% of them seen once, and the ten largest clones take 45% to 60%. This clone was counted at least ten times. Its antigen remains unidentified. This TCR came from a man aged 50 to 59 in good health and CMV-seropositive. The chain links TRBV5-6 to TRBJ2-5, with 7 bases matching TRBD2. The sample comprised PBMCs. The CDR3: CASSDPSGLETQYF. DNA of the CDR3: TGTGCCAGCAGCGACCCTAGCGGCCTAGAGACCCAGTACTTC.